The rows below give T cell receptor beta chains drawn from one sample of a study of T cells in Graves' hyperthyroidism and ophthalmopathy. Via MiXCR, TCRdb re-called the multiplex PCR reads, giving one row per CDR3 protein. The sample lists around 570,000 distinct CDR3 sequences, around 20% occurring once. Source material: blood. These TCRs come from a man in his forties or fifties with Graves' ophthalmopathy. Both conserved end residues are part of each CDR3. The order of the fields is D gene, clone size, J gene, V gene, CDR3 protein, CDR3 DNA. D genes are given only for firm matches. Not all rows give a size; the values are once, few, many and, for expanded clones, a class.

d_call: .; clone_size: many; j_call: TRBJ2-1; v_call: TRBV27; cdr3_aa: CASSSGLRYNEQFF; cdr3_nt: TGTGCCAGCAGTTCCGGTCTGCGTTACAATGAGCAGTTCTTC
d_call: .; clone_size: few; j_call: TRBJ2-1; v_call: TRBV2; cdr3_aa: CASSRLERNNEQFF; cdr3_nt: TGTGCCAGCAGTAGACTGGAACGGAACAATGAGCAGTTCTTC
d_call: .; clone_size: many; j_call: TRBJ2-7; v_call: TRBV3-1; cdr3_aa: CASSQDIGIYYEQYF; cdr3_nt: TGTGCCAGCAGCCAAGATATCGGGATTTACTACGAGCAGTACTTC
d_call: TRBD1; clone_size: many; j_call: TRBJ2-7; v_call: TRBV27; cdr3_aa: CASSLSGGTGGEQYF; cdr3_nt: TGTGCCAGCAGTTTATCCGGCGGGACAGGGGGCGAGCAGTACTTC
d_call: TRBD1; clone_size: .; j_call: TRBJ2-2; v_call: TRBV19; cdr3_aa: CASSIRDSLTGELFF; cdr3_nt: TGTGCCAGTAGTATAAGGGACAGTCTCACCGGGGAGCTGTTTTTT
d_call: .; clone_size: many; j_call: TRBJ2-7; v_call: TRBV3-1; cdr3_aa: CASSQVLGWEQYF; cdr3_nt: TGTGCCAGCAGCCAAGTGCTAGGGTGGGAGCAGTACTTC
d_call: .; clone_size: many; j_call: TRBJ2-7; v_call: TRBV28; cdr3_aa: CASAGALSYEQYF; cdr3_nt: TGTGCCAGTGCCGGGGCCCTTTCCTACGAGCAGTACTTC
d_call: .; clone_size: few; j_call: TRBJ2-3; v_call: TRBV27; cdr3_aa: CASSLYSGSTDTQYF; cdr3_nt: TGTGCCAGCAGTTTATATAGCGGCTCCACAGATACGCAGTATTTT
d_call: .; clone_size: many; j_call: TRBJ2-5; v_call: TRBV6-1; cdr3_aa: CASRLRAEGTQYF; cdr3_nt: TGTGCCAGCAGGTTAAGGGCAGAGGGGACCCAGTACTTC
d_call: .; clone_size: few; j_call: TRBJ2-7; v_call: TRBV7-3; cdr3_aa: CASSLTDLTPQYF; cdr3_nt: TGTGCCAGCAGCTTAACGGACCTCACACCGCAGTACTTC
d_call: TRBD1; clone_size: many; j_call: TRBJ2-7; v_call: TRBV20-1; cdr3_aa: CSARKGQSYEQYF; cdr3_nt: TGCAGTGCTAGAAAGGGACAGTCCTACGAGCAGTACTTC
d_call: .; clone_size: .; j_call: TRBJ1-5; v_call: TRBV6-1; cdr3_aa: CASTPDMGNQPQHF; cdr3_nt: TGTGCCAGCACCCCGGACATGGGCAATCAGCCCCAGCATTTT